This paragraph covers one TCR beta chain sequence. Some clones are missing from TCRdb's copy, which holds only in-frame ones; the method was immunoSEQ multiplex PCR. The sample has roughly 310,000 clones; more than 75% are singletons. These data originate in a study of blood T cell repertoires in COVID-19. At the level of the study: Sites in the United States, Italy and Spain provided acute and convalescent COVID-19 samples. The cDNA or gDNA used as material had been derived from T cells, B-cell-depleted T cells, or PBMCs.

This CDR3 spans 16 amino acids. Trimming stripped 1 base from V and 5 bases from J, with 17 bases between. Germline V CDR1 and CDR2: SGHTA, FQGNSA. This chain connects TRBV7-2 to TRBJ1-2, with a tentative D call TRBD1 (6 bases). The clonotype comes from a woman aged 45-60 years with active or convalescent COVID-19. Material: peripheral blood. Here the CDR3 reads CASSLETGLPSYGYTF. The DNA for the CDR3 is TGTGCCAGCAGCTTAGAGACAGGTCTCCCTTCTTATGGCTACACCTTC.